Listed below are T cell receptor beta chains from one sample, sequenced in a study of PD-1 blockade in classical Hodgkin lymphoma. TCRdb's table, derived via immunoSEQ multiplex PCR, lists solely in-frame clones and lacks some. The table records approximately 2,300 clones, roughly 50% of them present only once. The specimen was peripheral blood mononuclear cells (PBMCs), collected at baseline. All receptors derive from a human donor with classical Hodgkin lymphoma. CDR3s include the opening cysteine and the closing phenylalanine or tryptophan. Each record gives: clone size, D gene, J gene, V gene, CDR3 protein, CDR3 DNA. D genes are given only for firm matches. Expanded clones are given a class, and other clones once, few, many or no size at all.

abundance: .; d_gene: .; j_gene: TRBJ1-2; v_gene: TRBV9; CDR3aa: CASSVALYGYTF; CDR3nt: TGTGCCAGCAGCGTAGCCCTTTATGGCTACACCTTC
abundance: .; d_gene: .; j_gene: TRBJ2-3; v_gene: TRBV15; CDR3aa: CATSSGGTDTQYF; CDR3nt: TGTGCCACCAGCAGTGGGGGTACAGATACGCAGTATTTT
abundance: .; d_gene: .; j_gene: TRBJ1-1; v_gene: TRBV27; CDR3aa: CATRQGSVTEAFF; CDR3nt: TGTGCCACCCGCCAGGGGAGTGTCACTGAAGCTTTCTTT
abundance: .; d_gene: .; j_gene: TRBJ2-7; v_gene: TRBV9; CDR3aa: CASSVDRGALLGDEQYF; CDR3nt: TGTGCCAGCAGCGTAGATCGGGGGGCCCTGCTAGGGGATGAGCAGTACTTC
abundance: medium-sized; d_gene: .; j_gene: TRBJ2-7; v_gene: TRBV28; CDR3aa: CASSLNRDSSYEQYF; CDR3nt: TGTGCCAGCAGCCTCAACAGGGATTCGAGCTACGAGCAGTACTTC
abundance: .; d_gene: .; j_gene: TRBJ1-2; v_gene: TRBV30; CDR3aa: CAWSPVGTPNYGYTF; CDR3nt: TGTGCCTGGAGTCCTGTTGGGACACCTAACTATGGCTACACCTTC
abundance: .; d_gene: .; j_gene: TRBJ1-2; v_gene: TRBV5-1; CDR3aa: CASSLGQATLNYGYTF; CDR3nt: TGCGCCAGCAGCTTGGGACAGGCGACTTTAAACTATGGCTACACCTTC
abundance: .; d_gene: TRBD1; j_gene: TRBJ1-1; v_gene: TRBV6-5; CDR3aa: CASSRGGQFLTEAFF; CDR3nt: TGTGCCAGCAGCCGGGGGGGACAGTTCCTGACTGAAGCTTTCTTT
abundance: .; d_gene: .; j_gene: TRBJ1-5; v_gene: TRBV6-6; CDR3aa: CASSFARDRNQPQHF; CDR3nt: TGTGCCAGCAGCTTTGCGAGGGACCGCAATCAGCCCCAGCATTTT
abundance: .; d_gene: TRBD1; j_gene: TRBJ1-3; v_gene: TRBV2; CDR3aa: CASSDGTVRSGNTIYF; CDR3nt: TGTGCCAGCAGTGACGGGACAGTTCGCTCTGGAAACACCATATATTTT
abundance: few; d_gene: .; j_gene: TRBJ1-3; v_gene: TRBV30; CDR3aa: CAYHGQQTSGNTIYF; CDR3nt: TGTGCCTACCACGGACAGCAAACTTCTGGAAACACCATATATTTT
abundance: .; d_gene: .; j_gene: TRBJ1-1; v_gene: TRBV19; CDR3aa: CASSLGRNTEAFF; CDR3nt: TGTGCCAGTAGTTTAGGGCGGAACACTGAAGCTTTCTTT
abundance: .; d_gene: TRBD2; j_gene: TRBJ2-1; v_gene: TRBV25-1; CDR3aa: CASSERLAGASSYNEQFF; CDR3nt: TGTGCCAGCAGTGAAAGACTAGCGGGGGCGAGCTCCTACAATGAGCAGTTCTTC
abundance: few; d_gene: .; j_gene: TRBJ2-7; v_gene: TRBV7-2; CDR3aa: CASSFGQGSYEQYF; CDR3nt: TGTGCCAGCAGCTTCGGGCAGGGGAGCTACGAGCAGTACTTC
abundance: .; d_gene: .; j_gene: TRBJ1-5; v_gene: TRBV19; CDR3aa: CASSIEVAGLGNQPQHF; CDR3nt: TGTGCCAGTAGTATAGAGGTGGCAGGGCTTGGCAATCAGCCCCAGCATTTT
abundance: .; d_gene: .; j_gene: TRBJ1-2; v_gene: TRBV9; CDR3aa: CASSVESSPSYGYTF; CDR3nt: TGTGCCAGCAGCGTAGAGAGCAGCCCTTCTTATGGCTACACCTTC
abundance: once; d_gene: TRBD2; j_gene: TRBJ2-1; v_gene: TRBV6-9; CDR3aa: CASKSGGPFNEQFF; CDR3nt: TGTGCCAGCAAGAGCGGGGGACCATTCAATGAGCAGTTCTTC
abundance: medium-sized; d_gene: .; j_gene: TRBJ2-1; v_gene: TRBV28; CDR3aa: CASSLVDEQFF; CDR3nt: TGTGCCAGCAGTTTAGTCGATGAGCAGTTCTTC
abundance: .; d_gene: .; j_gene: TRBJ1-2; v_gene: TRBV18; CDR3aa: CASSPPTESYGYTF; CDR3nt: TGTGCCAGCTCACCCCCGACGGAAAGCTATGGCTACACCTTC
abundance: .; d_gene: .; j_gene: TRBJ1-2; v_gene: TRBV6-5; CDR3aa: CASSFSVECRNYGYTF; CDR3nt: TGTGCCAGCAGTTTTAGTGTGGAATGTAGAAACTATGGCTACACCTTC
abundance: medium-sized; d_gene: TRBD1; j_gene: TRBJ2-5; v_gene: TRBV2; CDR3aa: CASRSTGGGETQYF; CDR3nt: TGTGCCAGCAGAAGTACAGGGGGCGGTGAGACCCAGTACTTC
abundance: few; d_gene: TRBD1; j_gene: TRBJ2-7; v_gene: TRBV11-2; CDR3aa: CASSGTGTNEQYF; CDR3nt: TGTGCCAGCTCCGGGACAGGGACGAACGAGCAGTACTTC
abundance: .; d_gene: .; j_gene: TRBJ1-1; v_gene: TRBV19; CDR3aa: CASSINRGVGTEAFF; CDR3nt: TGTGCCAGTAGTATAAATCGAGGAGTCGGCACTGAAGCTTTCTTT
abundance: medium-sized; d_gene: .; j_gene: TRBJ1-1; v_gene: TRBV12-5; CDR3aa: CASGPRTGPEAFF; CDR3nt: TGTGCTAGTGGCCCTAGAACAGGCCCAGAAGCTTTCTTT
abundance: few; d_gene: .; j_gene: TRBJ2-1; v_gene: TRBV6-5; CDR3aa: CATGLDEQFF; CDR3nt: TGTGCCACGGGCCTCGATGAGCAGTTCTTC
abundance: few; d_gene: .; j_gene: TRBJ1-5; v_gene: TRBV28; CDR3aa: CASRWSLGNQPQHF; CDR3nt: TGTGCCAGCAGGTGGTCCTTGGGCAATCAGCCCCAGCATTTT
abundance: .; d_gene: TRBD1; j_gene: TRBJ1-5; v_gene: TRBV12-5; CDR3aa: CASGSSGGGASNQPQHF; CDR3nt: TGTGCTAGTGGCTCCTCGGGAGGGGGCGCAAGCAATCAGCCCCAGCATTTT
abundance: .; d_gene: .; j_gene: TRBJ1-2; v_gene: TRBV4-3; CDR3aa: CASSQDLGAGDYGYTF; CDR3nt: TGCGCCAGCAGCCAGGATCTCGGAGCAGGCGACTATGGCTACACCTTC
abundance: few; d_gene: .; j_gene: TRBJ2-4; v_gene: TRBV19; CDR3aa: CASSIGVANIQYF; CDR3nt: TGTGCCAGTAGTATCGGGGTAGCAAACATTCAGTACTTC
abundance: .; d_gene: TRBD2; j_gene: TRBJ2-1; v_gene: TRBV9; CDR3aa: CASSSPTGSGGVREQFF; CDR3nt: TGTGCCAGCAGCTCCCCTACCGGGAGCGGGGGGGTTCGGGAGCAGTTCTTC
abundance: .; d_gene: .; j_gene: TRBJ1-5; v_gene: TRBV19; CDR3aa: CASSIGRIEHF; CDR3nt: TGTGCCAGTAGTATCGGGAGGATTGAGCATTTT
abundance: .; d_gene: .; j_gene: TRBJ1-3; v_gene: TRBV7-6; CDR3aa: CASSPAGGQAHTIYF; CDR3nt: TGTGCCAGCAGCCCCGCGGGCGGTCAGGCACACACCATATATTTT
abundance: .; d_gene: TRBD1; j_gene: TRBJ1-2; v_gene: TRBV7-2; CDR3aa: CASSLEVQGNYGYTF; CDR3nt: TGTGCCAGCAGTCTAGAGGTACAGGGGAACTATGGCTACACCTTC
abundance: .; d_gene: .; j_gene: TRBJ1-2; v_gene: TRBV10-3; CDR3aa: CAISESGLIQANYGYTF; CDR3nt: TGTGCCATCAGTGAATCCGGCCTTATTCAAGCTAACTATGGCTACACCTTC
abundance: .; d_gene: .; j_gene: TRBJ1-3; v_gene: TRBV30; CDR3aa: CAWQGVDGNTIYF; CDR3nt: TGTGCCTGGCAAGGGGTGGACGGAAACACCATATATTTT
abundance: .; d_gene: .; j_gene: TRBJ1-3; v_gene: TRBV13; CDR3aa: CASSLRQGRSSGNTIYF; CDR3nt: TGTGCCAGCAGCTTAAGGCAAGGGCGGAGCTCTGGAAACACCATATATTTT
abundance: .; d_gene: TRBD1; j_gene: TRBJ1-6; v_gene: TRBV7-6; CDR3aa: CASSPGQGSDSPLHF; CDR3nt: TGTGCCAGCAGCCCCGGACAGGGGAGTGATTCACCCCTCCACTTT
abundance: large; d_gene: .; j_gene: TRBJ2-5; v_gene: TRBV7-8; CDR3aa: CASSSGEGWGETQYF; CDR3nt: TGTGCCAGCAGCTCCGGGGAAGGATGGGGAGAGACCCAGTACTTC
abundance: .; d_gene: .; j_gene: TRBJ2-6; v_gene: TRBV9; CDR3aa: CASSVSSNVLTF; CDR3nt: TGTGCCAGCAGCGTCTCCTCCAACGTCCTGACTTTC
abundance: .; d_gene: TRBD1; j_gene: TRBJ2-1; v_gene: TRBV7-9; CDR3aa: CASRPKQGANEQFF; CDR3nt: TGTGCCAGCAGACCCAAACAGGGGGCCAATGAGCAGTTCTTC
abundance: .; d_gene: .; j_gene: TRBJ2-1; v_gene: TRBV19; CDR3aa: CASNVGSSYNEQFF; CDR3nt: TGTGCCAGTAACGTTGGTAGCTCCTACAATGAGCAGTTCTTC
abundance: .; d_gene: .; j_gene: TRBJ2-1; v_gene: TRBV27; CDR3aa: CASSFTPSSYNEQFF; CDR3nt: TGTGCCAGCAGTTTTACTCCGAGCTCCTACAATGAGCAGTTCTTC
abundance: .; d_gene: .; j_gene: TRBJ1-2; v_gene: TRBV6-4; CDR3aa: CASSVGPRQGYTF; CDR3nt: TGTGCCAGCAGTGTAGGGCCCCGCCAGGGCTACACCTTC
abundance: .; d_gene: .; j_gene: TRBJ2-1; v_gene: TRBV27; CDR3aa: CASREGGNEQFF; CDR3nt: TGTGCCAGCAGGGAAGGGGGCAATGAGCAGTTCTTC
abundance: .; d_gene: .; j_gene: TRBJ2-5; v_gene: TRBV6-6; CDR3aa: CASSYSLETQYF; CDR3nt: TGTGCCAGCAGTTACTCGTTAGAGACCCAGTACTTC
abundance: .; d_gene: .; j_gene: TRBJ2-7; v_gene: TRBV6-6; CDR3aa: CASKGRQTYEQYF; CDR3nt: TGTGCCAGCAAGGGACGGCAGACCTACGAGCAGTACTTC
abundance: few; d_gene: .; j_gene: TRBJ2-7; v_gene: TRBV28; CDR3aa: CASSPRAYEQYF; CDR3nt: TGTGCCAGCAGTCCGCGCGCCTACGAGCAGTACTTC
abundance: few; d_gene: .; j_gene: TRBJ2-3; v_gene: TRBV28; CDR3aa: CASRPSRGGRTDTQYF; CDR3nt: TGTGCCAGCAGACCCTCACGGGGCGGGCGCACAGATACGCAGTATTTT
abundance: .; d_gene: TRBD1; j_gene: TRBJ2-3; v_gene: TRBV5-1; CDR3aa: CASSLERDRGSDTQYF; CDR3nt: TGCGCCAGCAGCTTGGAACGGGACAGGGGGTCAGATACGCAGTATTTT
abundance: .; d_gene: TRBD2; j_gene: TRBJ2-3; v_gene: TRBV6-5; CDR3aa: CASWAGGVADTQYF; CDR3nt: TGTGCCAGCTGGGCGGGGGGAGTCGCAGATACGCAGTATTTT
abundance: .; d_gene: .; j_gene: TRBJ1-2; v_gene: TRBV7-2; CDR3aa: CASSLVQTGGGYTF; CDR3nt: TGTGCCAGCAGCTTAGTCCAAACCGGCGGTGGCTACACCTTC
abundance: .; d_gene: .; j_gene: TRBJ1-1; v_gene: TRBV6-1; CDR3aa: CASIAGTEAFF; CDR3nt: TGTGCCAGCATAGCAGGGACTGAAGCTTTCTTT
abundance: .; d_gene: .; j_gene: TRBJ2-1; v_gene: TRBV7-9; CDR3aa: CATPGLGGSYNEQFF; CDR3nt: TGTGCCACCCCGGGGTTGGGGGGCTCCTACAATGAGCAGTTCTTC